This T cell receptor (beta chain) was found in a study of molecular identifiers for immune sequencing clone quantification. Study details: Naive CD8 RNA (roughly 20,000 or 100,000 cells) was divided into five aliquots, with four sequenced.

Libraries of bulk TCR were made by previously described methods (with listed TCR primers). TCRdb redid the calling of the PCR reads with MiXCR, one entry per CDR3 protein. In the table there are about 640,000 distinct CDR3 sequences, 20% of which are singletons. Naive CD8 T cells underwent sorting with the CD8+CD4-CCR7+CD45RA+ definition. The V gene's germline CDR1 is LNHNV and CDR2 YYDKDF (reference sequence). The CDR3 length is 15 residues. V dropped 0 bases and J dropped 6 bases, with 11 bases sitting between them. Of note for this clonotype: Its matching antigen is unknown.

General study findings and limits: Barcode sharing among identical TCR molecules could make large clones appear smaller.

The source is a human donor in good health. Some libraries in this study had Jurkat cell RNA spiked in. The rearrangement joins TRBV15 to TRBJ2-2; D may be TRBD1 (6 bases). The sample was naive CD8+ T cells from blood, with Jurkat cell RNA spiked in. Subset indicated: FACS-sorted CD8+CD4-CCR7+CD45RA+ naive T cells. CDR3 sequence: CATSRDRGGAGELFF. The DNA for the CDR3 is TGTGCCACCAGCAGAGATAGAGGGGGAGCCGGGGAGCTGTTTTTT.